The entry that follows covers one T cell receptor (beta chain) sequence. Its antigen is not known. The data originate from a study of PD-1 blockade in mismatch repair-deficient tumors. This CDR3 comprises 14 residues. V gave up 7 bases and J gave up 0 bases; unmatched junction bases: 5. Germline CDR1 and CDR2: SGHRS and YFSETQ. Findings and limits, study-wide: After pembrolizumab, tumor-resident clones rose rapidly, then generally contracted before radiologic responses.

Clones were sequenced by immunoSEQ multiplex PCR, and TCRdb holds only the in-frame ones, with some missing. In the table there are around 16,000 clones, approximately 83% of which are singletons. The receptor comes from an adult with mismatch repair-deficient cancer. This sequence joins TRBV5-1 and TRBJ1-1; 8 positions match TRBD1. The input for sequencing was PBMCs, taken 4 weeks after starting pembrolizumab. The CDR3 DNA reads as TGCGCCAGCGGAAGGACAGGGTTGAACACTGAAGCTTTCTTT. It codes for CASGRTGLNTEAFF.